The 29 T cell receptor beta chains presented below share a single source sample, sequenced in a study of blood T cell repertoires in COVID-19. Libraries were prepared by immunoSEQ multiplex PCR; TCRdb keeps only in-frame clonotypes and omits some of them. The sample includes 310,000 or so clones, approximately 84% of them seen just once. The sample taken for sequencing was PBMCs or T cells enriched from blood (not recorded which). The receptors come from a woman between 18 and 29 years old who had recovered from COVID-19.

This clone has more than one count but fewer than ten. Here the CDR3 DNA reads TGTGCCAGCTCAGGGGGCTTTGAAGCTTTCTTT. Its protein is CASSGGFEAFF. The chain uses TRBV6-5 and TRBJ1-1; 8 bases are a match to TRBD1. Losses at the gene ends were 8 bases for V and 7 bases for J; bases not matched to a gene: 3. CDR1 MNHEY and CDR2 SVGAGI come from the germline V gene. The CDR3 is made up of 11 amino acids.

This chain links TRBV15 with TRBJ2-7; no clear D gene. This CDR3 is built from 16 residues. With 1 base removed from V and 3 bases from J, the gap between germline ends came to 16 bases. Germline-derived CDR1 and CDR2 are LNHNV and YYDKDF (reference sequence). The CDR3 coding sequence is TGTGCCACCAGCAGAGCCCCGGGTTCGGTGGGCTACGAGCAGTACTTC. Protein sequence: CATSRAPGSVGYEQYF.

The chain uses TRBV19 and TRBJ1-6; a weak D match, TRBD1 (6 bases). The CDR3 has 13 amino acids. With 6 bases removed from V and 9 bases from J, the gap between germline ends came to 12 bases. Germline V CDR1 and CDR2: LNHDA, SQIVND (reference sequence). Written as DNA, the CDR3 is TGTGCCAGTAGGAGGACAGAAGGTTCACCCCTCCACTTT. It yields the protein CASRRTEGSPLHF.

The CDR3 bases are TGTGCCAGCAGTGAAGAGGGGGGGTTCTATAATTCACCCCTCCACTTT. It is translated as CASSEEGGFYNSPLHF. The chain couples TRBV2 to TRBJ1-6, with D possibly TRBD1 on 6 matching bases. Trimming left V 1 base short and J 3 bases short, with 10 bases between. Germline-derived CDR1 and CDR2 are SNHLY and FYNNEI. The CDR3 length is 16 residues.

The chain has TRBV6-5 and TRBJ1-5; D not certain. The ends were cut back, 6 bases at V and 0 bases at J, with 9 bases in the middle. Germline V gives CDR1 MNHEY, CDR2 SVGAGI. This CDR3 is 14 amino acids long. The CDR3 loop is CASRPGYSNQPQHF. The CDR3, as DNA: TGTGCCAGCAGGCCCGGTTATAGCAATCAGCCCCAGCATTTT.

This chain uses TRBV12-5 with TRBJ1-1, with 8 positions matching TRBD1. Looked up from germline, CDR1 is LGHNT and CDR2 is FRNRAP. V lost 0 bases and J lost 5; bases outside the gene matches: 11. The CDR3 is 17 amino acids. DNA for the CDR3: TGTGCTAGTGGTTTGGTACTCCAGGGGGCGATGAGAACTGAAGCTTTCTTT. Translation: CASGLVLQGAMRTEAFF.

V and J are TRBV5-1 and TRBJ1-1; weak D call: TRBD1 (5 bases). CDR3 size: 13 residues. CDR1 and CDR2 from the germline V gene are SGHRS and YFSETQ. Trimming left V 2 bases short and J 8 bases short, with 13 bases between. CDR3 nucleotide sequence: TGCGCCAGCAGCTTTTTATCCAGACAGGAAGCTTTCTTT. As protein: CASSFLSRQEAFF.

The CDR3 loop is CASSPGVWGYEQYF. The DNA for the CDR3 is TGTGCCAGCAGCCCGGGGGTCTGGGGATACGAGCAGTACTTC. The V and J genes are TRBV5-6 and TRBJ2-7; the D gene is possibly TRBD2 (6 bases). V was clipped by 4 bases and J by 4 bases, with 15 bases between them. The CDR3 spans 14 residues. Germline V gene lookup returns CDR1 SGHDT and CDR2 YYEEEE.

The DNA of the CDR3 is TGTGCCAGCAGTTTTTCGGGAACAGATACGCAGTATTTT. It yields the protein CASSFSGTDTQYF. The chain has TRBV12-3 or TRBV12-4 and TRBJ2-3, with D perhaps matching TRBD2 (5 bases). This CDR3 has 13 residues. The V end lost 3 bases, the J end lost 3 bases, and 7 bases lay between the germline ends.

The chain recombines TRBV28 with TRBJ2-5; D unclear. This CDR3 contains 14 residues. V lost 3 bases and J 2 bases, leaving 10 bases between the germline ends. The germline V gene encodes CDR1 MDHEN and CDR2 SYDVKM. In nucleotides, the CDR3 is TGTGCCAGCAGTTTGAGGAAAGGTCAAGAGACCCAGTACTTC. As protein: CASSLRKGQETQYF.

J is TRBJ1-2 and V is TRBV2, with 12 bases that match TRBD1. The length of the CDR3 is 15 residues. Trimming cost V 4 bases and J 8 bases; bases outside gene matches: 8. Germline V gene data show CDR1 as SNHLY and CDR2 as FYNNEI. The CDR3 region has the DNA TGTGCCAGCAGTGGACTGGGGACAGGGGGCCAGGGCTACACCTTC. This encodes CASSGLGTGGQGYTF.

This clone was seen a single time. The genes are TRBV30 and TRBJ1-6; the D is unclear. This CDR3 region has 11 residues. Germline CDR1 GTSNPN, CDR2 SVGIG (reference sequence). Trimming cost V 6 bases and J 8 bases, with 8 bases left between them. The CDR3 reads CACSRDSPLHF. The CDR3 nucleotides are TGTGCCTGTTCCCGGGATTCACCCCTCCACTTT.

The chain couples TRBV27 to TRBJ2-5; possible D gene TRBD2, 6 bases. Germline CDR1 reads MNHEY; CDR2 reads SMNVEV (reference sequence). The CDR3 runs to 14 residues. The V and J ends lost 8 bases and 2 bases respectively, with 15 bases between them. Here the CDR3 reads CASGGWRRQETQYF. Written as DNA, the CDR3 is TGTGCCAGCGGGGGGTGGCGCCGACAAGAGACCCAGTACTTC.

J is TRBJ1-2 and V is TRBV6-5; weak D call: TRBD1 (6 bases). Looked up from germline, CDR1 is MNHEY and CDR2 is SVGAGI. Trimming pared 2 bases from V and 7 bases from J, leaving 11 bases between. This CDR3 has 13 residues. CDR3 amino acids: CASSYGGFGGYTF. CDR3 DNA: TGTGCCAGCAGTTACGGGGGCTTCGGTGGCTACACCTTC.

The chain couples TRBV4-1 to TRBJ2-1, with D possibly being TRBD1 (6 bases). The V end was cut by 6 bases, the J end by 0 bases, with 12 bases between. The CDR3 is made up of 15 amino acids. Germline V gives CDR1 MGHRA, CDR2 YSYEKL. The CDR3 loop reads CASRRNRDSYNEQFF. CDR3 in DNA: TGCGCCAGCAGGCGGAACAGGGACTCCTACAATGAGCAGTTCTTC.

The CDR3 region is CSVVGTRTEAFF. CDR3 nucleotides: TGCAGCGTCGTAGGGACTCGCACTGAAGCTTTCTTT. The V call is TRBV29-1, the J call TRBJ1-1; a weak D match, TRBD1 (5 bases). CDR3 length: 12 amino acids. The V and J ends lost 6 bases and 4 bases respectively, with 12 bases between them. The germline V gene has CDR1 SQVTM and CDR2 ANQGSEA.

The chain uses TRBV5-3 and TRBJ2-2; 13 positions agree with TRBD2. TRBV5-3 is reported as an ORF; its role is uncertain. The length of the CDR3 is 16 residues. Trimming removed 4 bases from V and 4 bases from J; junction bases left unmatched: 4. The CDR3 DNA reads TGTGCCAGAAGCCAACTAGCGGGAGGGTTCACCGGGGAGCTGTTTTTT. Its translation: CARSQLAGGFTGELFF.

This chain links TRBV3-1 (or the pseudogene TRBV3-2) with TRBJ2-5; 12 bases match TRBD2. The junction had 5 bases not matched to a gene; V was cut back by 4 bases and J by 5 bases. Germline V gene data show CDR1 as LGHDT and CDR2 as YNNKEL (reference sequence). The CDR3 runs to 15 residues. This chain's CDR3 is CASSLLGTSGETQYF. The CDR3 nucleotides read TGTGCCAGCAGCCTCCTCGGGACTAGCGGGGAGACCCAGTACTTC.

The chain combines TRBV6-2 or TRBV6-3 with TRBJ1-5; 7 nucleotides align to TRBD1. This CDR3 has 14 amino acids. Germline V gives CDR1 MNHEY, CDR2 SVGEGT. J was trimmed by 1 base and V by 6 bases; bases with no gene match: 3. CDR3 coding DNA: TGTGCCAGCAGCTGGGGACAGAGCAATCAGCCCCAGCATTTT. This encodes CASSWGQSNQPQHF.

This chain links TRBV5-1 with TRBJ2-3; 14 bases agree with TRBD2. V lost 4 bases to trimming and J lost 6 bases; unmatched junction nucleotides: 4. The CDR3 sequence is 15 residues long. Germline CDR1 SGHRS, CDR2 YFSETQ. The CDR3 is CASSGTSGSGDTQYF. The CDR3 region has the DNA TGCGCCAGCAGCGGGACTAGCGGGAGTGGGGATACGCAGTATTTT.

The rearrangement joins TRBV24-1 to TRBJ1-5, with D perhaps TRBD1 (5 bases). V lost 4 bases and J 4 bases, leaving 10 bases between the germline ends. Germline V lookup: CDR1 KGHDR, CDR2 SFDVKD. This CDR3 comprises 14 residues. CDR3 nucleotides: TGTGCCACCAGTGAAGAAGGGGATAATCAGCCCCAGCATTTT. This encodes CATSEEGDNQPQHF.

V usage is TRBV7-8 and J usage is TRBJ1-1, with D possibly being TRBD1 (6 bases). Trimming cost V 5 bases and J 6 bases, with 19 bases left between them. The CDR3 length is 15 residues. Germline CDR1 and CDR2: SGHVS and FQNEAQ. The CDR3 region is CASSPRGGLFAEAFF. CDR3 in DNA: TGTGCCAGCAGCCCTAGGGGGGGTTTATTTGCTGAAGCTTTCTTT. The whole variable domain, filled in from reference TRBV7-8 and TRBJ1-1, reads GAGVSQSPRYKVAKRGQDVALRCDPISGHVSLFWYQQALGQGPEFLTYFQNEAQLDKSGLPSDRFFAERPEGSVSTLKIQRTQQEDSAVYLCASSPRGGLFAEAFFGQGTRLTVV.

This clone was recorded at least ten times. The chain is built from TRBV4-2 and TRBJ1-3; D unresolved. Germline V gene data show CDR1 as LGHNA and CDR2 as YNFKEQ. The V end lost 5 bases, the J end lost 0 bases, and 14 bases lay between the germline ends. The CDR3 spans 16 residues. The CDR3 coding sequence is TGTGCCAGCAGCAGCGCATCCACGTACTCTGGAAACACCATATATTTT. This gives the protein CASSSASTYSGNTIYF.

The gene calls are TRBV19 and TRBJ1-4, with a tentative D call TRBD1 (5 bases). V was cut by 8 bases and J by 5 bases, with 24 bases left in between. Per the germline V gene, CDR1 is LNHDA and CDR2 is SQIVND (reference sequence). The CDR3 loop spans 17 amino acids. The CDR3, as DNA: TGTGCCAGTGGATTGGCAGGGTATAACGCTTGGAATGAAAAACTGTTTTTT. This sequence encodes CASGLAGYNAWNEKLFF.

The chain carries TRBV7-3 and TRBJ2-2; 7 bases map to TRBD1. This CDR3 region has 16 residues. Germline assignment: CDR1 SGHTA and CDR2 FQGTGA. Unmatched junction bases numbered 7, after V lost 6 bases and J lost 0 bases. The CDR3 DNA reads as TGTGCCAGCAGTTGGACAGGACTTGCGAACACCGGGGAGCTGTTTTTT. As protein: CASSWTGLANTGELFF. Drawing the rest from reference TRBV7-3 and TRBJ2-2, the complete variable domain is GAGVSQTPSNKVTEKGKYVELRCDPISGHTALYWYRQSLGQGPEFLIYFQGTGAADDSGLPNDRFFAVRPEGSVSTLKIQRTERGDSAVYLCASSWTGLANTGELFFGEGSRLTVL.

This clone was counted a single time. The chain couples TRBV6-5 to TRBJ1-1; the match to TRBD1 covers 12 bases. The germline gives CDR1 MNHEY, CDR2 SVGAGI. After removal of 6 bases from V and 6 bases from J, the junction contained 5 bases not matched to a gene. The CDR3 contains 14 residues. DNA for the CDR3: TGTGCCAGCAGCGGGGGACAGGGGGCTTCTGAAGCTTTCTTT. Amino acid sequence: CASSGGQGASEAFF.

V and J are TRBV29-1 and TRBJ1-2; the D is unclear. The germline V gene encodes CDR1 SQVTM and CDR2 ANQGSEA. The CDR3 covers 15 residues. V was trimmed by 4 bases and J by 3 bases, leaving 18 bases between them. CDR3 region: CSVGNRLWEDYGYTF. CDR3 coding DNA: TGCAGCGTTGGTAATCGGTTGTGGGAGGACTATGGCTACACCTTC.

The J gene is TRBJ1-5, the V gene TRBV28; D is uncertain. CDR1 MDHEN and CDR2 SYDVKM come from the germline V gene. This CDR3 is 12 amino acids long. V lost 7 bases to trimming and J lost 4 bases, with 8 bases between them. As DNA, the CDR3 is TGTGCCAGCACCCACGGGAATCAGCCCCAGCATTTT. It specifies CASTHGNQPQHF. Full variable domain (outside the CDR3, taken from reference TRBV28 and TRBJ1-5): DVKVTQSSRYLVKRTGEKVFLECVQDMDHENMFWYRQDPGLGLRLIYFSYDVKMKEKGDIPEGYSVSREKKERFSLILESASTNQTSMYLCASTHGNQPQHFGDGTRLSIL.

This clone was seen a single time. This chain joins TRBV28 and TRBJ1-5; the match to TRBD1 covers 8 bases. This CDR3 is 15 amino acids long. Germline V gene lookup returns CDR1 MDHEN and CDR2 SYDVKM. V gave up 4 bases and J gave up 7 bases; unmatched junction bases: 9. The CDR3 DNA sequence: TGTGCCAGCAGTTCAGGGGGCGGAGGAGGACAGCCCCAGCATTTT. This codes for CASSSGGGGGQPQHF.